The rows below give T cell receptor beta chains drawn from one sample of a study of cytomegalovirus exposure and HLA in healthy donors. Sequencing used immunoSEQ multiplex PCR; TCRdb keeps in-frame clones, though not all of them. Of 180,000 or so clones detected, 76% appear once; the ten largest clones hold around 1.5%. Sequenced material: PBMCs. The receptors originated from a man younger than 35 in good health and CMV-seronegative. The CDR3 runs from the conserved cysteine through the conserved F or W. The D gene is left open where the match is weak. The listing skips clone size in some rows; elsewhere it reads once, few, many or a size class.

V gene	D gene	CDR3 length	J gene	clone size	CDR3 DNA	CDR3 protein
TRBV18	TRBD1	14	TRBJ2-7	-	TGTGCCAGCTCACTAAGCGGACAGGGCTACGAGCAGTACTTC	CASSLSGQGYEQYF
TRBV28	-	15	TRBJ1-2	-	TGTGCCAGCAGTTTGAGCGGGGATCCAAACTATGGCTACACCTTC	CASSLSGDPNYGYTF
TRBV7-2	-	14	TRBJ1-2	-	TGTGCCAGCAGCTTAGAGTTAGGGGTCTATGGCTACACCTTC	CASSLELGVYGYTF
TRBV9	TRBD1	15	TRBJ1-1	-	TGTGCCAGCAGCACCGGACAGGGGATGAACACTGAAGCTTTCTTT	CASSTGQGMNTEAFF
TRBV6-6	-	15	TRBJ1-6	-	TGTGCCAGCAGTTACTCGGACAGCCTTTATTCACCCCTCCACTTT	CASSYSDSLYSPLHF
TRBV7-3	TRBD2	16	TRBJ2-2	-	TGTGCCAGCAGCTTAAAACTAGCGGGGCACACCGGGGAGCTGTTTTTT	CASSLKLAGHTGELFF
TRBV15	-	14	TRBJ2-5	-	TGTGCCACCAGCAGAGAGAGGGCCCGTGAGACCCAGTACTTC	CATSRERARETQYF
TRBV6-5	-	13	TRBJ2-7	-	TGTGCCAGCAGTTTTGGTAGTTCCTACGAGCAGTACTTC	CASSFGSSYEQYF
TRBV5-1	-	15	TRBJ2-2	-	TGCGCCAGCAGCTTGGAAAACAAAAACACCGGGGAGCTGTTTTTT	CASSLENKNTGELFF
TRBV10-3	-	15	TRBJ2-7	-	TGTGCCATCAGTGAGAGAGTGGAGATCGTCGACGAGCAGTACTTC	CAISERVEIVDEQYF
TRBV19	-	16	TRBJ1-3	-	TGTGCCAGTAAGGAGGGCAGTGTGAATTCTGGAAACACCATATATTTT	CASKEGSVNSGNTIYF
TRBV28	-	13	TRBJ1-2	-	TGTGCCAGCAGTACCCCTACAGGGTATGGCTACACCTTC	CASSTPTGYGYTF
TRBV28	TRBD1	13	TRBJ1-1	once	TGTGCCAGCAGTTTACAGACAGGGAGGGAAGCTTTCTTT	CASSLQTGREAFF
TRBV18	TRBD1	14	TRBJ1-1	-	TGTGCCAGCTCTCCTGGACAGGGTACCACTGAAGCTTTCTTT	CASSPGQGTTEAFF
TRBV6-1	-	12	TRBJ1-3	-	TGTGCCAGCTCACCCGCGAGAAACACCATATATTTT	CASSPARNTIYF
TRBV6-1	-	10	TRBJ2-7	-	TGTGCCAGCAGTCTTTACGAGCAGTACTTC	CASSLYEQYF
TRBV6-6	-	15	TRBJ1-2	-	TGTGCCAGCAGTTACCGCTCGGGAGGCGACTATGGCTACACCTTC	CASSYRSGGDYGYTF
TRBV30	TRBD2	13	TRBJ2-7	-	TGTGCCTCCGGGGGGGACGGCGTTGGATTGAGGTACTTC	CASGGDGVGLRYF
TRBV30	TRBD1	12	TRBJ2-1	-	TGTGCCTGGGGACCCCGCAGGGGGGAGCAGTTCTTC	CAWGPRRGEQFF
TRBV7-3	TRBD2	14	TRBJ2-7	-	TGTGCCAGCAGCCCTACTAGCGGATCCTACGAGCAGTACTTC	CASSPTSGSYEQYF
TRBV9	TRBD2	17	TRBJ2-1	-	TGTGCCAGCAGCTACATGGGTAGCGGGGTTACCTACAATGAGCAGTTCTTC	CASSYMGSGVTYNEQFF
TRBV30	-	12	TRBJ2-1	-	TGTGCCTGGAGTCCGGGTCCAAATGAGCAGTTCTTC	CAWSPGPNEQFF
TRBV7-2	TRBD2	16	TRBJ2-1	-	TGTGCCAGCAGTTATTCCCGACTAGCACGAGTCGATGAGCAGTTCTTC	CASSYSRLARVDEQFF
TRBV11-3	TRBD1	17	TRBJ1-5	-	TGTGCCAGCAGCTTAGATCTCAGGGACAGGGGTTATCAGCCCCAGCATTTT	CASSLDLRDRGYQPQHF
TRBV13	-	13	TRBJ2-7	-	TGTGCCAGCAGCGGGGGGTCGATTTACGAGCAGTACTTC	CASSGGSIYEQYF
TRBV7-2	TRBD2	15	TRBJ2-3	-	TGTGCCAGCAGACCGACTAGCGGGAGGCCAGATACGCAGTATTTT	CASRPTSGRPDTQYF
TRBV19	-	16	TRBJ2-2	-	TGTGCCAGTAGCGCCCCGGACTCTGCGAACACCGGGGAGCTGTTTTTT	CASSAPDSANTGELFF
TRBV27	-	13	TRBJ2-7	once	TGTGCCAGCAGTTTTGAACCCGGGTGCGAGCAGTACTTC	CASSFEPGCEQYF
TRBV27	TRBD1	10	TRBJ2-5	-	TGTGCCAGCAGTACTGACAGGGAATACTTC	CASSTDREYF
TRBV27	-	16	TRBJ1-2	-	TGTGCCAGCAGTCCGACCCCGGGACAAGGGAGGGATCGCTACACCTTC	CASSPTPGQGRDRYTF
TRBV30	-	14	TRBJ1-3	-	TGTGCCTGGAGGGGGTCGGGAACTGGAAACACCATATATTTT	CAWRGSGTGNTIYF
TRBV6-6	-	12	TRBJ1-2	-	TGTGCCAGCAGTCAGGCGGGCTATGGCTACACCTTC	CASSQAGYGYTF
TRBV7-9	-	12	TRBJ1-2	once	TGTTCCAGCAGCTTGCGTACCTATGGCTACACCTTC	CSSSLRTYGYTF
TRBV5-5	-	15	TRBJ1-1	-	TGTGCCAGCATCCTCCGGGACACCACGAACACTGAAGCTTTCTTT	CASILRDTTNTEAFF
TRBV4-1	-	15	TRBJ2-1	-	TGCGCCAGCAGCCAAGGAAGGGGTGTATACAATGAGCAGTTCTTC	CASSQGRGVYNEQFF
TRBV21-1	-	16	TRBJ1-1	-	TGTGCCAGCAGCCCTACACTCGGGACAGGAGGTACTGAAGCTTTCTTT	CASSPTLGTGGTEAFF
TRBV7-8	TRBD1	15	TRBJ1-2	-	TGTGCCAGCAGCCCAGCTGACAGGGGGTGGAATGGCTACACCTTC	CASSPADRGWNGYTF
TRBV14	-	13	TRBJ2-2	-	TGTGCCAGCAGCCAAACACGAGGCGGGGAGCTGTTTTTT	CASSQTRGGELFF
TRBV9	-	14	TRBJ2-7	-	TGTGCCAGCAGCGTAGGGACACGAGGTTTCGAGCAGTACTTC	CASSVGTRGFEQYF
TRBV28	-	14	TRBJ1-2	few	TGTGCCAGCAGTTCACGGGTAGCTAACTATGGCTACACCTTC	CASSSRVANYGYTF
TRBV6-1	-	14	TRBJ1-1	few	TGTGCCAGCACTCCCCCGGGAGGGTACACTGAAGCTTTCTTT	CASTPPGGYTEAFF
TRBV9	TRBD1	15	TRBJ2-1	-	TGTGCCAGCAGCGTAAGGACAGGGGGGTACAATGAGCAGTTCTTC	CASSVRTGGYNEQFF
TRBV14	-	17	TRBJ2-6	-	TGTGCCAGCAGCCAAGTGGTGCCCGGACAGGGGGCCAACGTCCTGACTTTC	CASSQVVPGQGANVLTF
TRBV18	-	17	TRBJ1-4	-	TGTGCCAGCTCACATGCAGGGGCGCCCCCAACTAATGAAAAACTGTTTTTT	CASSHAGAPPTNEKLFF
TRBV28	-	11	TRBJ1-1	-	TGTGCCAGCAGTCTGACGGGGGAAGCTTTCTTT	CASSLTGEAFF
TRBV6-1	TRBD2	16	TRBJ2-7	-	TGTGCCAGCAGTGAAGAGGGACTAGCGAAGCTCTACGAGCAGTACTTC	CASSEEGLAKLYEQYF
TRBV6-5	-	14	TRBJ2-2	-	TGTGCCAGCAGTTACAACGGGATCACCGGGGAGCTGTTTTTT	CASSYNGITGELFF
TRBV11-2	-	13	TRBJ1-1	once	TGTGCCAGCAGCCCCAACGTCGGAGCTGAAGCTTTCTTT	CASSPNVGAEAFF
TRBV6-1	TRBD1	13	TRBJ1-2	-	TGTGCCAGCAGACAGGGGGCAGGGTATGGCTACACCTTC	CASRQGAGYGYTF
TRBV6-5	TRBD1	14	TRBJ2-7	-	TGTGCCACCAGGGACAGGGGGCTCGCTGACGAGCAGTACTTC	CATRDRGLADEQYF
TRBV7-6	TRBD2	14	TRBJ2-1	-	TGTGCCAGCAGCTTTAGCGGGGGGCTTAATGAGCAGTTCTTC	CASSFSGGLNEQFF
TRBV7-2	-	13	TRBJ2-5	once	TGTGCCAGCAGTCCACAGCCGAGAGAGACCCAGTACTTC	CASSPQPRETQYF
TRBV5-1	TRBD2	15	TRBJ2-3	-	TGCGCCAGCAGCTCCGGCCTAGCGGGGTCAGATACGCAGTATTTT	CASSSGLAGSDTQYF
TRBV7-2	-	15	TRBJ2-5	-	TGTGCCAGCAGCTTATCTACGGGGGGCAAAGAGACCCAGTACTTC	CASSLSTGGKETQYF
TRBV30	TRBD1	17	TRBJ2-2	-	TGTGCCTGGAGTGTACTCGGGACAGGGCCGGGCACCGGGGAGCTGTTTTTT	CAWSVLGTGPGTGELFF
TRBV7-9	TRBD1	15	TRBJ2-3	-	TGTGCCAGCAGCCGTACAGGGGTCTGGACAGATACGCAGTATTTT	CASSRTGVWTDTQYF
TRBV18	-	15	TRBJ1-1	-	TGTGCCAGCTCACTTGTCACGGGGTGGGACACTGAAGCTTTCTTT	CASSLVTGWDTEAFF
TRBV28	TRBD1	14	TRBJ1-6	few	TGTGCCAGCAGTTCTCGGGACAGTAATTCACCCCTCCACTTT	CASSSRDSNSPLHF
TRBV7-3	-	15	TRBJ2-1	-	TGTGCCAGCAGCCCTCATGGGGAGATTGACAATGAGCAGTTCTTC	CASSPHGEIDNEQFF
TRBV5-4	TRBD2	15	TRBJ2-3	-	TGTGCCAGCAGCTCCGGGGGGACGGCCACAGATACGCAGTATTTT	CASSSGGTATDTQYF